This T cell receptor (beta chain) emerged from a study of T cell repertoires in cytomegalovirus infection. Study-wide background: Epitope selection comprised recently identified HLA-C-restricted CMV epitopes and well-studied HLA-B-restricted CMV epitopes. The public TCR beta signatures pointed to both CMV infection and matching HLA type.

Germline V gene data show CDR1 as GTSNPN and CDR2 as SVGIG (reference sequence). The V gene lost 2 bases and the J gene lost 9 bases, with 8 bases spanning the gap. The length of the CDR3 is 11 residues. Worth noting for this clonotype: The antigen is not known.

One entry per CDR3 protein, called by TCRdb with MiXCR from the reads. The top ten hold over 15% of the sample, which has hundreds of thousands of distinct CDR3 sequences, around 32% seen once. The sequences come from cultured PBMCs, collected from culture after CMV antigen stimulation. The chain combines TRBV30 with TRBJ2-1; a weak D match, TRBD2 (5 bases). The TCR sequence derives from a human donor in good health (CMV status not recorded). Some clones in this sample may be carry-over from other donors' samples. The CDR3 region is CAWSREGEQFF. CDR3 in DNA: TGTGCCTGGAGTCGCGAGGGTGAGCAGTTCTTC.